The source of this TCR beta chain is a study of cytomegalovirus exposure and HLA in healthy donors. Study outcomes and limitations: According to a subsequent analysis, TCR clusters identified in the first cohort showed a tendency to co-occur across the 110 or so validation repertoires. It was 164 TCR beta chains that were listed as cytomegalovirus-associated.

Libraries were prepared by immunoSEQ multiplex PCR; TCRdb keeps only in-frame clonotypes and omits some of them. The data hold fewer than 120,000 clones, with roughly 90% observed a single time. Germline assignment: CDR1 LGHNA and CDR2 YSLEER. Between the trimmed V and J ends, which lost 0 bases and 6 bases, there was a span of 10 bases. The CDR3 runs 14 residues. Notes on this clone: As yet, its antigen is unknown.

The specimen was PBMCs. The receptor's source is a woman aged 25 to 39 in good health and CMV-seropositive. V usage is TRBV4-3 and J usage is TRBJ2-3, with no clear D. The CDR3 spells CASSQESRMDTQYF. CDR3 in DNA: TGCGCCAGCAGCCAAGAGAGCCGTATGGATACGCAGTATTTT.